One and the same sample provided the 22 T cell receptor beta chains below, sequenced in a study of blood T cell repertoires in COVID-19. Only in-frame clones appear in the TCRdb table, and some are missing; sequencing was by immunoSEQ multiplex PCR. The sample records approximately 240,000 clones, around 90% being singletons. Material for sequencing was PBMCs or T cells enriched from blood (not recorded which). Receptor source: a woman younger than 45 with acute COVID-19.

A few counts support this clone. V and J are TRBV7-9 and TRBJ1-3; 7 nucleotides line up with TRBD1. The CDR3 length is 14 residues. V trimming: 7 bases; J trimming: 15 bases; junction bases outside the gene matches: 18. CDR1 is SEHNR, CDR2 FQNEAQ, per germline (reference sequence). The CDR3 region is CASTQEGISQGTYF. In DNA form, the CDR3 reads TGTGCCAGCACCCAAGAGGGTATCTCACAGGGGACATATTTT.

This chain connects TRBV23-1 to TRBJ1-1; 9 bases align to TRBD1. TRBV23-1 falls under the ORF class, with uncertain function. The CDR3 runs 13 residues. Trimming took 6 bases from V and 5 from J; bases not matched to a gene: 4. The CDR3 spells CASSRDRVTEAFF. CDR3 DNA: TGCGCCAGCAGCCGGGACAGGGTAACTGAAGCTTTCTTT.

This chain uses TRBV5-4 with TRBJ2-3; 8 bases are a match to TRBD2. CDR1 and CDR2 (germline): SGHNT, YYREEE (reference sequence). The V and J ends lost 2 bases and 6 bases, in that order; junction bases with no gene match: 14. The CDR3 contains 17 residues. The CDR3 loop is CASSLNRGAGGVDTQYF. CDR3 DNA: TGTGCCAGCAGCTTAAATCGGGGTGCGGGAGGAGTGGATACGCAGTATTTT.

J is TRBJ2-3 and V is TRBV9; TRBD2 matches at 9 bases. The germline CDR1 and CDR2 sequences are SGDLS and YYNGEE. V shed 2 bases, J shed 2 bases, and the junction held 12 bases outside the gene matches. This CDR3 spans 18 amino acids. This CDR3 is CASSVLAGSSPITDTQYF. DNA of the CDR3: TGTGCCAGCAGCGTGCTAGCGGGGAGCTCACCTATCACAGATACGCAGTATTTT.

The V gene is TRBV27, the J gene TRBJ2-7; 12 positions match TRBD1. This CDR3 is built from 20 residues. Germline CDR1 MNHEY, CDR2 SMNVEV (reference sequence). Trimming at V came to 5 bases and at J to 3 bases, leaving 20 bases not matched to a gene. The CDR3 protein is CASSKPGQGAGGTSYYEQYF. CDR3 in DNA: TGTGCCAGCAGTAAACCGGGACAGGGGGCTGGTGGGACTAGTTACTACGAGCAGTACTTC.

The chain couples TRBV5-1 to TRBJ2-7, with 9 bases that match TRBD1. V dropped 2 bases and J dropped 6; count of bases not matched to a gene: 6. The CDR3 has 14 residues. Per the germline V gene, CDR1 is SGHRS and CDR2 is YFSETQ. This CDR3 is CASSLQGARGEQYF. The CDR3 nucleotides read TGCGCCAGCAGCTTACAGGGGGCCAGGGGCGAGCAGTACTTC.

The chain employs TRBV2 and TRBJ1-5; possible D gene TRBD1, 5 bases. CDR1 and CDR2 from the germline V gene are SNHLY and FYNNEI. CDR3 length: 14 residues. V was cut by 6 bases and J by 0 bases, with 9 bases left in between. The CDR3 nucleotides read TGTGCCAGCAGGGCGGACATTAGCAATCAGCCCCAGCATTTT. Translated: CASRADISNQPQHF.

This chain links TRBV18 with TRBJ1-1; D is possibly TRBD1 (6 bases). CDR1 is KGHSH and CDR2 is LQKENI in the germline V gene. CDR3 length: 14 residues. With 7 bases removed from V and 2 bases from J, the gap between germline ends came to 14 bases. The CDR3 nucleotides read TGTGCCAGCTTCCCCCGGGACATAAACACTGAAGCTTTCTTT. It yields the protein CASFPRDINTEAFF.

The chain combines TRBV29-1 with TRBJ2-3; 7 nucleotides align to TRBD2. After removal of 4 bases from V and 4 bases from J, the junction contained 14 bases not matched to a gene. Per germline, CDR1 SQVTM and CDR2 ANQGSEA. CDR3 size: 16 residues. CDR3 loop: CSVGGGSREFADTQYF. The DNA for the CDR3 is TGCAGCGTTGGGGGCGGCTCGCGGGAGTTCGCAGATACGCAGTATTTT.

This sequence joins TRBV6-2 or TRBV6-3 and TRBJ1-4; 9 nucleotides agree with TRBD1. CDR3 size: 15 residues. In germline, CDR1 is MNHEY, CDR2 SVGEGT. The trim removed 5 bases at V and 6 bases at J, leaving 7 bases unmatched. Here the CDR3 reads CASSPGQGRDEKLFF. CDR3 coding DNA: TGTGCCAGCAGTCCGGGACAGGGTAGAGATGAAAAACTGTTTTTT.

This sequence joins TRBV27 and TRBJ1-6, with D unresolved. The V end was cut by 3 bases, the J end by 10 bases, with 7 bases between. This CDR3 has 12 amino acids. Germline V CDR1 and CDR2: MNHEY, SMNVEV (reference sequence). The CDR3 loop is CASSFRGSPLHF. In DNA, the CDR3 is TGTGCCAGCAGTTTCAGAGGATCACCCCTCCACTTT.

This clone was observed a single time. The rearrangement uses TRBV3-1 (or the pseudogene TRBV3-2) and TRBJ2-7; tentatively, D is TRBD1 (6 bases). V was pared by 6 bases and J by 3 bases, with 12 bases between. The CDR3 extends over 13 amino acids. Germline V CDR1 and CDR2: LGHDT, YNNKEL (reference sequence). CDR3 DNA: TGTGCCAGCAGACCCACAGGGAACTACGAGCAGTACTTC. It translates to CASRPTGNYEQYF.

Comment on this clone: Germline is not matched at one junction end, which may reflect a read error. The chain links TRBV2 to TRBJ2-7, with D unresolved. This CDR3 region has 14 residues. Germline values: CDR1 SNHLY, CDR2 FYNNEI. Written as DNA, the CDR3 is TGTGCCAGCAGGGAAGGGCAGGCCCCCTACGAGCAGTACTTC. Residues: CASREGQAPYEQYF.

In nucleotides, the CDR3 is TGTGCCAGTAGTATGAAAACCGCAGGCAACTATGGCTACACCTTC. Residues: CASSMKTAGNYGYTF. The rearrangement uses TRBV19 and TRBJ1-2, with no clear D. There are 15 residues in the CDR3. The V end lost 3 bases, the J end lost 2 bases, and 13 bases lay between the germline ends. Germline CDR1 LNHDA, CDR2 SQIVND (reference sequence).

The chain couples TRBV7-3 to TRBJ2-1; D gene unclear. From germline, CDR1 is SGHTA and CDR2 FQGTGA. V shed 5 bases and J shed 7 bases, with 12 bases lying between them. The CDR3 is 13 residues long. CDR3 nucleotide sequence: TGTGCCAGCAGCGGGCCCCCCTGGAATGAGCAGTTCTTC. Amino acids: CASSGPPWNEQFF.

This chain connects TRBV6-2 or TRBV6-3 to TRBJ2-3, with D perhaps TRBD1 (5 bases). V lost 2 bases and J lost 0, with 15 bases in between. Germline V lookup: CDR1 MNHEY, CDR2 SVGEGT. CDR3 length equals 17 residues. CDR3 in DNA: TGTGCCAGCAGTTACGTCGTGGGGCGACTTAGCACAGATACGCAGTATTTT. Translating gives CASSYVVGRLSTDTQYF.

Comment on this clone: Other DNA sequences in the sample encode the same CDR3. This chain joins TRBV7-9 and TRBJ2-3, with D possibly TRBD2 on 5 matching bases. The germline gives CDR1 SEHNR, CDR2 FQNEAQ (reference sequence). Trimming stripped 0 bases from V and 4 bases from J, with 5 bases between. The CDR3 is 13 residues long. The CDR3: CASSLAGADTQYF. The CDR3 DNA sequence: TGTGCCAGCAGCTTAGCCGGGGCAGATACGCAGTATTTT.

V and J are TRBV9 and TRBJ1-5, with unresolved D. Trimming took off 1 base at V and 6 bases at J, with 8 bases between the two ends. The CDR3 has 13 residues. Germline V CDR1 and CDR2: SGDLS, YYNGEE. The CDR3 protein is CASSVLEGQPQHF. The CDR3 DNA follows: TGTGCCAGCAGCGTATTGGAGGGTCAGCCCCAGCATTTT. Looking up the rest from reference TRBV9 and TRBJ1-5 gives the full variable domain: DSGVTQTPKHLITATGQRVTLRCSPRSGDLSVYWYQQSLDQGLQFLIQYYNGEERAKGNILERFSAQQFPDLHSELNLSSLELGDSALYFCASSVLEGQPQHFGDGTRLSIL.

The chain joins TRBV20-1 to TRBJ2-7; TRBD2 matches at 8 bases. The CDR3 totals 15 residues. The germline CDR1 and CDR2 sequences are DFQATT and SNEGSKA (reference sequence). V was clipped by 3 bases and J by 3 bases; unmatched bases: 10. The CDR3 DNA sequence: TGCAGTGCTAGTTCGGGAGGGGGTAGGGGCTACGAGCAGTACTTC. This translates into CSASSGGGRGYEQYF.

The V call is TRBV19, the J call TRBJ2-7; D not resolved. Deletions cut 3 bases from V and 2 bases from J, with 20 bases between. This CDR3 spans 17 amino acids. CDR1 LNHDA and CDR2 SQIVND come from the germline V gene (reference sequence). The CDR3 loop reads CASSMAFGGSYPYEQYF. CDR3 bases: TGTGCCAGTAGTATGGCATTCGGCGGATCTTATCCCTACGAGCAGTACTTC.

In this sample, this clone turned up once. V gene TRBV20-1 combines with J gene TRBJ2-5; the match to TRBD2 covers 9 bases. Germline V gene sequence: CDR1 DFQATT, CDR2 SNEGSKA (reference sequence). With V trimmed by 6 bases and J by 2 bases, 7 bases remained unmatched. This CDR3 has 14 amino acids. This CDR3 reads CSASAGGRQETQYF. The CDR3 region has the DNA TGCAGTGCAAGTGCGGGGGGGCGGCAAGAGACCCAGTACTTC.

The V call is TRBV7-9, the J call TRBJ1-2, with no clear D. There are 15 residues in the CDR3. Germline V gene data show CDR1 as SEHNR and CDR2 as FQNEAQ (reference sequence). V was trimmed by 1 base and J by 0 bases, leaving 9 bases between them. CDR3 bases: TGTGCCAGCAGCTTAGAATCTGGAGCTAACTATGGCTACACCTTC. This translates into CASSLESGANYGYTF. Drawing the rest from reference TRBV7-9 and TRBJ1-2, the complete variable domain is DTGVSQNPRHKITKRGQNVTFRCDPISEHNRLYWYRQTLGQGPEFLTYFQNEAQLEKSRLLSDRFSAERPKGSFSTLEIQRTEQGDSAMYLCASSLESGANYGYTFGSGTRLTVV.